This is a list of T cell receptor beta chains from one sample in a study of T cells after yellow fever vaccination. TCRdb re-derived calls from the 5' RACE reads in MiXCR, one entry per CDR3 protein. The table lists roughly 500,000 distinct CDR3 sequences, 15% to 20% of them singletons. The sample consisted of PBMCs, taken 15 days after the yellow fever booster vaccination. The origin of the receptors is a man between 25 and 39 years old who received the YFV17D yellow fever vaccine. Each CDR3 is given with its conserved first and last residue. The D gene is left open where the match is weak. Size tells how often a clone was seen (once, few, many) or the class of an expanded clone, and some rows leave it out.

d_gene: -; abundance: -; v_gene: TRBV5-1; j_gene: TRBJ1-2; CDR3nt: TGCGCCAGCAGCTTCCGAACCGGGACCCACTATGGCTACACCTTC; CDR3aa: CASSFRTGTHYGYTF
d_gene: -; abundance: -; v_gene: TRBV7-8; j_gene: TRBJ2-2; CDR3nt: TGTGCCAGCAGCTCAGCACTGGACGGTTCTGTCGAGGGCGGGGAGCTGTTTTTT; CDR3aa: CASSSALDGSVEGGELFF
d_gene: -; abundance: few; v_gene: TRBV28; j_gene: TRBJ1-6; CDR3nt: TGTGCCAGCAGCCCAGCGGGGCGGAGGAATTCACCCCTCCACTTT; CDR3aa: CASSPAGRRNSPLHF
d_gene: -; abundance: few; v_gene: TRBV12-3/TRBV12-4; j_gene: TRBJ1-1; CDR3nt: TGTGCCAGCAAGCTCCCTGCCCCAGGGAACACTGAAGCTTTCTTT; CDR3aa: CASKLPAPGNTEAFF
d_gene: -; abundance: few; v_gene: TRBV20-1; j_gene: TRBJ2-1; CDR3nt: TGCAGTGCTAGCAAGGGGAACAATGAGCAGTTCTTC; CDR3aa: CSASKGNNEQFF
d_gene: -; abundance: few; v_gene: TRBV6-5; j_gene: TRBJ2-5; CDR3nt: TGTGCCAGCAGTTACTCGATCTCCCCTGAAGAGACCCAGTACTTC; CDR3aa: CASSYSISPEETQYF
d_gene: TRBD1; abundance: -; v_gene: TRBV7-2; j_gene: TRBJ2-7; CDR3nt: TGTGCCAGCAGCTTAGCCGAGGGGGCATACGAGCAGTACTTC; CDR3aa: CASSLAEGAYEQYF
d_gene: -; abundance: few; v_gene: TRBV19; j_gene: TRBJ2-4; CDR3nt: TGTGCCAGTAGTATGGAAGGAATACTAGCCAAAAACATTCAGTACTTC; CDR3aa: CASSMEGILAKNIQYF
d_gene: TRBD1; abundance: -; v_gene: TRBV19; j_gene: TRBJ2-3; CDR3nt: TGTGCCAGTAGTAACGGACAGGGGAGCACAGATACGCAGTATTTT; CDR3aa: CASSNGQGSTDTQYF
d_gene: TRBD2; abundance: -; v_gene: TRBV10-3; j_gene: TRBJ2-7; CDR3nt: TGTGCCATTTCGTCGGGAGGGTCCTACGAGCAGTACTTC; CDR3aa: CAISSGGSYEQYF
d_gene: -; abundance: -; v_gene: TRBV12-3/TRBV12-4; j_gene: TRBJ2-1; CDR3nt: TGTGCCAGCAGTTTGGCCCTCGGCGTAATCGCAGATGAGCAGTTCTTC; CDR3aa: CASSLALGVIADEQFF
d_gene: TRBD2; abundance: few; v_gene: TRBV13; j_gene: TRBJ2-1; CDR3nt: TGTGCCAGCAGCCCAGAACTAGCGGGAGGGCCGAATGTTGAGCAGTTCTTC; CDR3aa: CASSPELAGGPNVEQFF
d_gene: TRBD2; abundance: few; v_gene: TRBV6-1; j_gene: TRBJ2-3; CDR3nt: TGTGCCAGCAGCGGCGAGCGGGGGGGAAATACGCAGTATTTT; CDR3aa: CASSGERGGNTQYF
d_gene: -; abundance: few; v_gene: TRBV28; j_gene: TRBJ2-3; CDR3nt: TGTGCCAGCGTTAGAAGCACAGATACGCAGTATTTT; CDR3aa: CASVRSTDTQYF
d_gene: -; abundance: -; v_gene: TRBV7-2; j_gene: TRBJ1-5; CDR3nt: TGTGCCAGCAGCCCCAACGGGATTAGCAATCAGCCCCAGCATTTT; CDR3aa: CASSPNGISNQPQHF
d_gene: TRBD1; abundance: -; v_gene: TRBV18; j_gene: TRBJ2-6; CDR3nt: TGTGCCAGCTCGGTGTCCCGGGACAGGGTCTCTGGGGCCAACGTCCTGACTTTC; CDR3aa: CASSVSRDRVSGANVLTF
d_gene: TRBD1; abundance: few; v_gene: TRBV2; j_gene: TRBJ1-5; CDR3nt: TGTGCCAGCAGTGGGGGACAGAATAATCAGCCCCAGCATTTT; CDR3aa: CASSGGQNNQPQHF
d_gene: TRBD2; abundance: few; v_gene: TRBV12-3/TRBV12-4; j_gene: TRBJ2-7; CDR3nt: TGTGCCAGCAGTTCCCTGGGGACTAGCGGAATCTACGAGCAGTACTTC; CDR3aa: CASSSLGTSGIYEQYF
d_gene: -; abundance: -; v_gene: TRBV19; j_gene: TRBJ1-2; CDR3nt: TGTGCCAGTAGTATAGGAAGGGGCTATGGCTACACCTTC; CDR3aa: CASSIGRGYGYTF
d_gene: -; abundance: -; v_gene: TRBV28; j_gene: TRBJ2-6; CDR3nt: TGTGCCAGCAGTTTAGCTTGGAGTTCTGGGGCCAACGTCCTGACTTTC; CDR3aa: CASSLAWSSGANVLTF